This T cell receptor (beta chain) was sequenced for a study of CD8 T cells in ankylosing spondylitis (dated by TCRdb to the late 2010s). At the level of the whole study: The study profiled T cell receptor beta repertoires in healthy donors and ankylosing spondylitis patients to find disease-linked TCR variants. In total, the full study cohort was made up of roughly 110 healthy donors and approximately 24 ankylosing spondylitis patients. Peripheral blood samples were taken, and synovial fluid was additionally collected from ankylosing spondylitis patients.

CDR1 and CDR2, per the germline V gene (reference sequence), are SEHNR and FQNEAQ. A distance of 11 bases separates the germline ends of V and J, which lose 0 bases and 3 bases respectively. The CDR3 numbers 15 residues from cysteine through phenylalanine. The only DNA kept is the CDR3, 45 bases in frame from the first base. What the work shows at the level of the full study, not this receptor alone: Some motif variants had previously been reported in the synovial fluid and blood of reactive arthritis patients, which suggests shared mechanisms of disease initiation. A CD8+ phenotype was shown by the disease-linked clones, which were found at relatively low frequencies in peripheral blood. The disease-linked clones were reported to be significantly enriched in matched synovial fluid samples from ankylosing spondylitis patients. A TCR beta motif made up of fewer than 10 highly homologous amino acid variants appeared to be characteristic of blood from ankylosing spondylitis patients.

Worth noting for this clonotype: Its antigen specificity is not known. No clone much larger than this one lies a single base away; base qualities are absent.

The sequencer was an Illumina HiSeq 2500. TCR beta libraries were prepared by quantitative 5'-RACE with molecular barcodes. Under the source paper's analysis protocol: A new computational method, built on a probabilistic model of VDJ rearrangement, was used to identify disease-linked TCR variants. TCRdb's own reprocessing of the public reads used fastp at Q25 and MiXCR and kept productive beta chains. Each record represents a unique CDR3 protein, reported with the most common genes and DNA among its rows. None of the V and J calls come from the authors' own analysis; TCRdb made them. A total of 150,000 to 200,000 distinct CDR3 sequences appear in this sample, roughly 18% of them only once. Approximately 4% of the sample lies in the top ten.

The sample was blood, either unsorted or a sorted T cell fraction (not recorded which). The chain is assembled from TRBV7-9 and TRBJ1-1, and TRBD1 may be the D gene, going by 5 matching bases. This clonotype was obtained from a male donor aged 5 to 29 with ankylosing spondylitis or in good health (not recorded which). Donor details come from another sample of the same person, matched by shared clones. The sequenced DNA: TGTGCCAGCAGCTTAGCGCAGGGCTGGGACACTGAAGCTTTCTTT. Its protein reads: CASSLAQGWDTEAFF.